These 13 T cell receptor beta chains were all obtained from the same sample, sequenced in a study of cytomegalovirus exposure and HLA in healthy donors. 60 Vbeta and 13 Jbeta primers were used in PCR. Clones were sequenced by immunoSEQ multiplex PCR, and TCRdb holds only the in-frame ones, with some missing. The sample includes about 98,000 clones, roughly three quarters of them seen just once. Sequenced material: PBMCs. The source is a man in his forties or fifties in good health and CMV-seronegative.

The V and J genes are TRBV19 and TRBJ1-5; 8 nucleotides match TRBD1. This CDR3 region has 17 residues. J lost 1 base, V lost 3 bases, and 8 bases had no gene match. Germline assignment: CDR1 LNHDA and CDR2 SQIVND (reference sequence). The CDR3 here is CASSIRQGLMSNQPQHF. In DNA form, the CDR3 reads TGTGCCAGTAGTATTCGACAGGGGTTGATGAGCAATCAGCCCCAGCATTTT.

This sequence joins TRBV7-2 and TRBJ2-7; a possible D gene is TRBD1 (6 bases). The CDR3 is 14 amino acids. Germline V lookup: CDR1 SGHTA, CDR2 FQGNSA. With 6 bases removed from V and 2 bases from J, the gap between germline ends came to 14 bases. The CDR3 loop reads CASSSMDRPYEQYF. Written as DNA, the CDR3 is TGTGCCAGCAGTTCTATGGACAGACCCTACGAGCAGTACTTC.

The chain has TRBV2 and TRBJ1-6, with TRBD1 matching 7 bases. The V gene's germline CDR1 is SNHLY and CDR2 FYNNEI. V lost 5 bases, J lost 8 bases, and 18 bases stayed unmatched. The length of the CDR3 is 18 residues. The CDR3 nucleotides are TGTGCCAGCAGTCCTCAAATACTTTCAGGGGGTATTGATTCACCCCTCCACTTT. Translation: CASSPQILSGGIDSPLHF.

This clone appeared a single time. This sequence joins TRBV7-9 and TRBJ2-7, with TRBD2 matching over 7 bases. J lost 5 bases, V lost 1 base, and 2 bases had no gene match. The length of the CDR3 is 13 residues. Germline lookup yields CDR1 SEHNR and CDR2 FQNEAQ (reference sequence). The CDR3 DNA is TGTGCCAGCAGCTTAGTGGGGGGGAACGAGCAGTACTTC. Its translation: CASSLVGGNEQYF.

This chain links TRBV6-5 with TRBJ1-2, with D maybe TRBD1 (6 bases). Germline V gene sequence: CDR1 MNHEY, CDR2 SVGAGI. The V end lost 0 bases, the J end lost 8 bases, and 13 bases lay between the germline ends. The CDR3 runs 14 residues. The CDR3 reads CASSYSIQGGGYTF. The CDR3 DNA follows: TGTGCCAGCAGTTACTCGATACAGGGTGGGGGCTACACCTTC.

This chain joins TRBV5-1 and TRBJ2-2, with 11 bases matching TRBD1. From germline, CDR1 is SGHRS and CDR2 YFSETQ. This CDR3 is built from 15 residues. V gave up 1 base and J gave up 6 bases; unmatched junction bases: 2. DNA of the CDR3: TGCGCCAGCAGCTTGCTGGGACAGGGGGCCGGGGAGCTGTTTTTT. This translates into CASSLLGQGAGELFF. Together with reference TRBV5-1 and TRBJ2-2, the CDR3 gives the full variable domain: KAGVTQTPRYLIKTRGQQVTLSCSPISGHRSVSWYQQTPGQGLQFLFEYFSETQRNKGNFPGRFSGRQFSNSRSEMNVSTLELGDSALYLCASSLLGQGAGELFFGEGSRLTVL.

The chain is built from TRBV28 and TRBJ2-7, with a tentative D call TRBD2 (6 bases). Germline lookup yields CDR1 MDHEN and CDR2 SYDVKM. V was shortened by 5 bases and J by 1 base, with 12 bases between the two germline ends. The CDR3 is 14 residues long. CDR3 region: CASSPRDSSYEQYF. The CDR3 coding sequence is TGTGCCAGCAGTCCTAGGGACTCTTCCTACGAGCAGTACTTC.

This clone was counted a few times. The chain carries TRBV30 and TRBJ1-1; 7 bases match TRBD1. V shed 3 bases and J 9 bases; nucleotides not matched to a gene: 7. The germline CDR1 and CDR2 sequences are GTSNPN and SVGIG (reference sequence). The CDR3 sequence is 12 residues long. CDR3 DNA: TGTGCCTGGAGCCCTGGGACAGAGAAAGCTTTCTTT. Amino acid sequence: CAWSPGTEKAFF.

The rearrangement links TRBV19 to TRBJ2-1; 9 nucleotides match TRBD2. CDR1 is LNHDA, CDR2 SQIVND, per germline (reference sequence). V lost 8 bases, J lost 5 bases, and 4 bases stayed unmatched. The CDR3 extends over 13 amino acids. As DNA, the CDR3 is TGTGCCAGTGGGACTAGCACCAACAATGAGCAGTTCTTC. Amino acid sequence: CASGTSTNNEQFF.

This sequence joins TRBV4-3 and TRBJ2-1; 7 bases map to TRBD2. V lost 4 bases to trimming and J lost 5 bases; unmatched junction nucleotides: 5. The CDR3 length is 14 residues. Germline CDR1 reads LGHNA; CDR2 reads YSLEER. Here the CDR3 DNA reads TGCGCCAGCAGCCGAGCGGGACTCAACAATGAGCAGTTCTTC. It encodes CASSRAGLNNEQFF.

In DNA form, the CDR3 reads TGTGCCAGCAGTGACCAGGGGAACACTGAAGCTTTCTTT. Its translation: CASSDQGNTEAFF. The rearrangement links TRBV2 to TRBJ1-1; D is possibly TRBD1 (5 bases). V lost 3 bases and J lost 1, with 6 bases in between. CDR3 length: 13 amino acids. Germline V gene data show CDR1 as SNHLY and CDR2 as FYNNEI.

The chain links TRBV5-6 to TRBJ2-7, with D possibly TRBD1 on 5 matching bases. V dropped 2 bases and J dropped 2 bases, with 11 bases sitting between them. The germline V gene encodes CDR1 SGHDT and CDR2 YYEEEE. The CDR3 covers 14 residues. CDR3 loop: CASSFLAGTYEQYF. Here the CDR3 DNA reads TGTGCCAGCAGCTTTTTGGCAGGGACCTACGAGCAGTACTTC. The entire variable domain, with the rest obtained from reference TRBV5-6 and TRBJ2-7, is as follows: DAGVTQSPTHLIKTRGQQVTLRCSPKSGHDTVSWYQQALGQGPQFIFQYYEEEERQRGNFPDRFSGHQFPNYSSELNVNALLLGDSALYLCASSFLAGTYEQYFGPGTRLTVT.

This chain connects TRBV15 to TRBJ2-5, with D possibly being TRBD2 (6 bases). The J call may be incorrect, as the DNA end agrees better with TRBJ2-7. CDR1 is LNHNV and CDR2 is YYDKDF in the germline V gene (reference sequence). This CDR3 comprises 14 residues. The CDR3 DNA follows: TGTGCCACCAGCAGAGATGGGATGGGAGGCGAGCAGTACTTC. Amino acid sequence: CATSRDGMGGEQYF.